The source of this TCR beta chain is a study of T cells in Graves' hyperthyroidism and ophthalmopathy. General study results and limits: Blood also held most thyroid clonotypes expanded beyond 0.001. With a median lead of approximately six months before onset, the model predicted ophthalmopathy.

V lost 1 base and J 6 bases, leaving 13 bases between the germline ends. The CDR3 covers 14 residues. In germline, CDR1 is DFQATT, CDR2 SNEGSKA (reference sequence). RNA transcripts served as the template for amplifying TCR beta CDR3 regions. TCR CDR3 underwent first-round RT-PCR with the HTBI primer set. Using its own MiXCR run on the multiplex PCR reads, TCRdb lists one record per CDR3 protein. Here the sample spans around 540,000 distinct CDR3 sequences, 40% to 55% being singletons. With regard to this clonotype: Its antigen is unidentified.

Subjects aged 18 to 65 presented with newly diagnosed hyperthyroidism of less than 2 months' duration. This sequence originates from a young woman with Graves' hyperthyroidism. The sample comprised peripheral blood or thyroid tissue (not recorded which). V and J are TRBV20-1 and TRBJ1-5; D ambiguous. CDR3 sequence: CSARGRAYSQPQHF. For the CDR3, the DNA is TGCAGTGCTAGAGGTCGGGCCTATAGTCAGCCCCAGCATTTT.